These T cell receptor beta chains were read from a single sample in a study of naive and memory T cell subsets. TCRdb reprocessed the UMI-ligation and nested PCR reads via MiXCR and lists one record per CDR3 protein. Of around 140,000 distinct CDR3 sequences in the sample, approximately 22% were seen once. The sequenced sample consisted of naive CD4+ T cells from blood. All receptors come from a human donor in good health. The CDR3 runs from the conserved cysteine through the conserved F or W. The D gene is left open where the match is weak. Size values are once, few and many counts, or a class for expanded clones, and some rows have none.

>TRBD1|TRBV5-1|TRBJ2-3|few
TGCGCCAGCAGCGTCGGGACAGCAGATACGCAGTATTTT
CASSVGTADTQYF
>.|TRBV3-1|TRBJ2-4|.
TGTGCCAGCAGCCTGAGAGGGTCTGTCCAAAACATTCAGTACTTC
CASSLRGSVQNIQYF
>.|TRBV7-9|TRBJ2-5|.
TGTGCCAGCAGCCCTGGGTCCTACCAGGAGACCCAGTACTTC
CASSPGSYQETQYF
>.|TRBV5-1|TRBJ2-7|.
TGCGCCAGCACCGCGGCCGGGTCGGGTGGGCAGTACTTC
CASTAAGSGGQYF
>.|TRBV28|TRBJ2-7|.
TGTGCCAGCGCTCGTATGATCTACGAGCAGTACTTC
CASARMIYEQYF
>TRBD1|TRBV7-6|TRBJ1-5|many
TGTGCCAGCAGCTCACGGACAGGTAATAGCAATCAGCCCCAGCATTTT
CASSSRTGNSNQPQHF
>TRBD2|TRBV10-3|TRBJ2-7|.
TGTGCCATCAGTCCTTACGAGACTAGCGGGAGTGACGAGCAGTACTTC
CAISPYETSGSDEQYF
>.|TRBV10-3|TRBJ2-3|few
TGTGCCATCAGTGAGAGTGGGAGCAGAGCCTCTAGCACAGATACGCAGTATTTT
CAISESGSRASSTDTQYF
>.|TRBV5-1|TRBJ2-1|few
TGCGCCAGCAGCTTTTCCCCTACCCCCTTTCAATGGGAGCAGTTCTTC
CASSFSPTPFQWEQFF
>TRBD2|TRBV20-1|TRBJ2-6|many
TGCAGTGCTATTGCTAGCGGGAGAGCTGGGGCCAACGTCCTGACTTTC
CSAIASGRAGANVLTF
>TRBD2|TRBV18|TRBJ2-3|.
TGTGCCAGCTCACCGCGGGGACTAGCGGGGGCAGATACGCAGTATTTT
CASSPRGLAGADTQYF
>.|TRBV28|TRBJ1-2|.
TGTGCCAGCAGTTTAGGTGTCTATGGCTACACCTTC
CASSLGVYGYTF
>TRBD2|TRBV2|TRBJ2-3|.
TGTGCCGCCTCTAGCGGAACCACAGATACGCAGTATTTT
CAASSGTTDTQYF
>TRBD2|TRBV6-5|TRBJ2-3|.
TGTGCCAGCAGTCGAGTGACTAGCGGGAGCTCAGATACGCAGTATTTT
CASSRVTSGSSDTQYF
>.|TRBV29-1|TRBJ2-6|few
TGCAGCGTTGATCAGCTGCCGGGGGCCTCTGGGGCCAACGTCCTGACTTTC
CSVDQLPGASGANVLTF
>TRBD2|TRBV30|TRBJ2-3|few
TGTGCCTGGAGAAGCGGGATCTTCACAGATACGCAGTATTTT
CAWRSGIFTDTQYF
>TRBD2|TRBV6-5|TRBJ2-1|.
TGTGCCAGCAGTCACGGACTAGCCCACGCCAATGAGCAGTTCTTC
CASSHGLAHANEQFF
>.|TRBV29-1|TRBJ2-7|.
TGCAGCGTGGAGGACGGGGCCTACGAGCAGTACTTC
CSVEDGAYEQYF
>TRBD1|TRBV4-3|TRBJ2-7|.
TGCGCCAGCAGCCGAATCGACAGGGCGGTGCAGTACTTC
CASSRIDRAVQYF
>.|TRBV10-1|TRBJ2-7|.
TGCGCCAGCAGTGAGTCGCGGGACGAGCAGTACTTC
CASSESRDEQYF
>TRBD1|TRBV15|TRBJ2-5|many
TGTGCCACCAGCAGGTCAGGACAGGCGGGCCCCCAAGAGACCCAGTACTTC
CATSRSGQAGPQETQYF
>TRBD2|TRBV5-1|TRBJ2-5|.
TGCGCCAGCCACCCGGGGGGAGGATTTTTGGAGACCCAGTACTTC
CASHPGGGFLETQYF
>TRBD1|TRBV28|TRBJ1-4|few
TGTGCCATCACAGGGGGCATGCGTGAAAAACTGTTTTTT
CAITGGMREKLFF
>.|TRBV6-5|TRBJ2-1|few
TGTGCCAGCAGAGATGTTTTGACTCAGTTCTTC
CASRDVLTQFF
>.|TRBV27|TRBJ2-2|.
TGTGCCACCCGGTCGCGGAGCGGGGAGCTGTTTTTT
CATRSRSGELFF
>TRBD1|TRBV5-1|TRBJ1-6|.
TGCGCCAGCAGCTTGGGACAGGGGTGGTCACCCCTCCACTTT
CASSLGQGWSPLHF
>.|TRBV5-1|TRBJ2-1|few
TGCGCCAGCAGCTCAGTCGAACTGGGGGCCCTTAATGAGCAGTTCTTC
CASSSVELGALNEQFF
>TRBD2|TRBV9|TRBJ2-7|many
TGTGCCAGCAGCGCCTCAGGGCTAGCGGGAGCAGACGAGCAGTACTTC
CASSASGLAGADEQYF
>TRBD1|TRBV6-6|TRBJ2-3|few
TGTGCCAGCAGTTACTCGACAGGGGAAAATACGCAGTATTTT
CASSYSTGENTQYF
>.|TRBV3-1|TRBJ2-2|.
TGTGCCAGCAGCCAAGATCGTCGGGGCACCGGGGAGCTGTTTTTT
CASSQDRRGTGELFF
>.|TRBV20-1|TRBJ2-4|.
TGCAGTGCTACCGGGACACGCGGGAAAAACATTCAGTACTTC
CSATGTRGKNIQYF
>TRBD1|TRBV6-5|TRBJ1-5|few
TGTGCCAGCAGCCAGGGACAGGGCTATCAGCCCCAGCATTTT
CASSQGQGYQPQHF
>TRBD1|TRBV9|TRBJ2-6|.
TGTGCCAGCAGTACCTTACCCCCTGGACAGGGCTCTGGGGCCAACGTCCTGACTTTC
CASSTLPPGQGSGANVLTF
>.|TRBV20-1|TRBJ2-7|once
TGCAGTGCTAGGATGGTTCCCGCAGGGCCTGGCCTCGCGGGTCGGTCCTACGAGCAGTACTTC
CSARMVPAGPGLAGRSYEQYF
>TRBD2|TRBV27|TRBJ2-1|few
TGTGCCAGCAGTTTGACTAGCGGAGGTGAGCAGTTCTTC
CASSLTSGGEQFF
>.|TRBV11-2|TRBJ2-3|many
TGTGCCAGCAGCCAACAACGAAGCACAGATACGCAGTATTTT
CASSQQRSTDTQYF
>.|TRBV29-1|TRBJ1-1|.
TGCAGCGTTGACTCCGGCGGAGCTTTCTTT
CSVDSGGAFF
>.|TRBV7-2|TRBJ1-1|.
TGTGCCAGCAGCTTAAACCCGGGGAACACTGAAGCTTTCTTT
CASSLNPGNTEAFF